This T cell receptor beta chain was sequenced in a study of blood T cell repertoires in COVID-19. Study information: T cells, B-cell-depleted T cells, or PBMCs provided the cDNA or gDNA that served as material.

Produced via immunoSEQ multiplex PCR; TCRdb's table is partial and in-frame only. The sample lists 300,000 or so clones, roughly 90% occurring once. Germline loops: CDR1 LNHDA, CDR2 SQIVND (reference sequence). CDR3 length: 15 residues. The ends were cut back, 5 bases at V and 0 bases at J, with 11 bases in the middle. The sample consisted of PBMCs or T cells enriched from blood (not recorded which). The clonotype was recovered from a woman aged 25 to 39 who had recovered from COVID-19. V is TRBV19 and J is TRBJ1-3; D gene unclear. The CDR3 is CASSLPTGSGNTIYF. The DNA for the CDR3 is TGTGCCAGTAGTCTGCCGACTGGCTCTGGAAACACCATATATTTT. Based on the CDR3 plus reference TRBV19 and TRBJ1-3, the full variable domain is DGGITQSPKYLFRKEGQNVTLSCEQNLNHDAMYWYRQDPGQGLRLIYYSQIVNDFQKGDIAEGYSVSREKKESFPLTVTSAQKNPTAFYLCASSLPTGSGNTIYFGEGSWLTVV.